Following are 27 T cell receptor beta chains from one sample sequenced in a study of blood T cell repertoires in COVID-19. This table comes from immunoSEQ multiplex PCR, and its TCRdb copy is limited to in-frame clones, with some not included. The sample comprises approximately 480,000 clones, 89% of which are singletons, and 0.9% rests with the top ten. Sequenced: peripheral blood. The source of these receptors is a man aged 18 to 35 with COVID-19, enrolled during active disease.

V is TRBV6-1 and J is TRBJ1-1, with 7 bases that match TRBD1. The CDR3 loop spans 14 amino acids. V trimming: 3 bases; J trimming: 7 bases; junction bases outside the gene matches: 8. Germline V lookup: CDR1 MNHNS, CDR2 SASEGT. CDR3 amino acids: CASSERGLSLEAFF. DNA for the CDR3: TGTGCCAGCAGTGAGAGGGGGCTATCTCTTGAAGCTTTCTTT.

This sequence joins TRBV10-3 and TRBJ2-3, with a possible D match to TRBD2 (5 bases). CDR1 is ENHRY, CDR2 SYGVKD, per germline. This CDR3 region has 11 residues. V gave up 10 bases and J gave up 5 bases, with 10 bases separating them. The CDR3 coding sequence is TGTGCCACCGACGGGAAAGATACGCAGTATTTT. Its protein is CATDGKDTQYF.

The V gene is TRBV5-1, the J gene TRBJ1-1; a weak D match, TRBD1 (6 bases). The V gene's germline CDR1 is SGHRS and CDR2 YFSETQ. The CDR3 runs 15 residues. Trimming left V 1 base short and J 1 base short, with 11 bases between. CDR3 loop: CASSLTGTSNTEAFF. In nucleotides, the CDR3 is TGCGCCAGCAGCTTGACCGGGACATCGAACACTGAAGCTTTCTTT.

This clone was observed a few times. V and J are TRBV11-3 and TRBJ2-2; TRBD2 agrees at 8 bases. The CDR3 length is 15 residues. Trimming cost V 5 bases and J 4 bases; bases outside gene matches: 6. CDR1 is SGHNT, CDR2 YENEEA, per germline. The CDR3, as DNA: TGTGCCAGCAGCCCCGTAGCGGGGAGCACCGGGGAGCTGTTTTTT. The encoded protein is CASSPVAGSTGELFF.

CDR3 residues: CASSQGQGETQYF. Written as DNA, the CDR3 is TGTGCCAGCAGCCAAGGACAGGGTGAGACCCAGTACTTC. This chain connects TRBV11-1 to TRBJ2-5; 8 positions agree with TRBD1. The CDR3 is 13 residues long. The V gene's germline CDR1 is SGHAT and CDR2 FQDESV (reference sequence). After removal of 5 bases from V and 5 bases from J, the junction contained 4 bases not matched to a gene.

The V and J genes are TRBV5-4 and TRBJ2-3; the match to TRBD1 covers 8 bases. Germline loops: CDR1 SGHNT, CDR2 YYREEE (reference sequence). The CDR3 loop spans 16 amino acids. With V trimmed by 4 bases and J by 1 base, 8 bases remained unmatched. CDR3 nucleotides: TGTGCCAGCAGCAGAACAGGGGGAGGCGGCACAGATACGCAGTATTTT. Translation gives CASSRTGGGGTDTQYF.

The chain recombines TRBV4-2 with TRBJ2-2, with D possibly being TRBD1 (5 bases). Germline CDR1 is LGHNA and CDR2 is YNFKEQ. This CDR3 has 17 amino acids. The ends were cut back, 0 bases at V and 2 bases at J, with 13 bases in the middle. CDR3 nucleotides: TGTGCCAGCAGCCAAGATATTGACAGAAGAAACACCGGGGAGCTGTTTTTT. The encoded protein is CASSQDIDRRNTGELFF.

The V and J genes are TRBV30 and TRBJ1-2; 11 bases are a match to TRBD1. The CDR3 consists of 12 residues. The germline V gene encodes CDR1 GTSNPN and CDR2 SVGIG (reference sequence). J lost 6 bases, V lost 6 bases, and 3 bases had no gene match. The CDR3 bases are TGTGCCTGCCCGGGACAGGGGGATGGCTACACCTTC. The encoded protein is CACPGQGDGYTF.

Here the CDR3 reads CASSYLANYNEQFF. CDR3 nucleotide sequence: TGTGCCAGCAGCTACCTAGCGAACTACAATGAGCAGTTCTTC. The chain couples TRBV7-9 to TRBJ2-1; D is possibly TRBD2 (6 bases). The CDR3 is 14 amino acids. CDR1 is SEHNR, CDR2 FQNEAQ, per germline (reference sequence). V was clipped by 4 bases and J by 3 bases, with 10 bases between them.

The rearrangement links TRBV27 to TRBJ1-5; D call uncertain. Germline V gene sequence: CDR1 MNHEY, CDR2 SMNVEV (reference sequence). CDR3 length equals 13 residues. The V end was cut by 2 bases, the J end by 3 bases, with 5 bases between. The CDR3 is CASSLNTNQPQHF. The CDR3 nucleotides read TGTGCCAGCAGTTTAAACACCAATCAGCCCCAGCATTTT.

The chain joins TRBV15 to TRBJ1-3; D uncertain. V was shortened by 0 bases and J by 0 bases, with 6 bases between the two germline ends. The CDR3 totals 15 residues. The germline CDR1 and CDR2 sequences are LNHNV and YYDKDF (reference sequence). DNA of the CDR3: TGTGCCACCAGCAGAGATCTGTACTCTGGAAACACCATATATTTT. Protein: CATSRDLYSGNTIYF.

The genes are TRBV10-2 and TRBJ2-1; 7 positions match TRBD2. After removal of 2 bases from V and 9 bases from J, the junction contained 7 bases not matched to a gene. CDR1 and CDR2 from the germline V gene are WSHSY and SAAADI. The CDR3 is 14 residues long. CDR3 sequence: CASSETHSSGEQFF. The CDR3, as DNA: TGCGCCAGCAGTGAGACCCACTCTAGCGGTGAGCAGTTCTTC.

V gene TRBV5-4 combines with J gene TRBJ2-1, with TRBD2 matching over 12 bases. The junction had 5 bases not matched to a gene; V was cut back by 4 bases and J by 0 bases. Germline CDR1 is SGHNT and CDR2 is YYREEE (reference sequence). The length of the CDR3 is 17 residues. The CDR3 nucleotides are TGTGCCAGCAGCAGAGAGACTAGCGGGAGCTCCTACAATGAGCAGTTCTTC. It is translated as CASSRETSGSSYNEQFF.

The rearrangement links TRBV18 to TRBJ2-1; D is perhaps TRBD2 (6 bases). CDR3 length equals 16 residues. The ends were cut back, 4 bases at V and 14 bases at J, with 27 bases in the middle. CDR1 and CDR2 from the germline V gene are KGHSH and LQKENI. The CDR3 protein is CASSLGLLFRENPKFF. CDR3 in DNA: TGTGCCAGCTCACTCGGACTACTGTTCCGCGAAAATCCGAAGTTCTTC. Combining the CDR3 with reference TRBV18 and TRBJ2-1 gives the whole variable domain NAGVMQNPRHLVRRRGQEARLRCSPMKGHSHVYWYRQLPEEGLKFMVYLQKENIIDESGMPKERFSAEFPKEGPSILRIQQVVRGDSAAYFCASSLGLLFRENPKFFGPGTRLTVL.

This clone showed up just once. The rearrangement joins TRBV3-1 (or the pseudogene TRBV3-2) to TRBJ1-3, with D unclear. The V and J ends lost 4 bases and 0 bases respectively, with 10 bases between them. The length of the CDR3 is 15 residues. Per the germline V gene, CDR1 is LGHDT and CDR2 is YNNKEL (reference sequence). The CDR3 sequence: CASSPPGSSGNTIYF. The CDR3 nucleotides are TGTGCCAGCAGCCCCCCTGGGAGCTCTGGAAACACCATATATTTT.

The CDR3 spells CASSESTGILTDTQYF. Here the CDR3 DNA reads TGTGCCAGCAGTGAATCAACGGGAATCTTGACAGATACGCAGTATTTT. V and J are TRBV25-1 and TRBJ2-3; D possibly corresponds to TRBD2 (5 bases). The CDR3 loop spans 16 amino acids. Germline CDR1 MGHDK, CDR2 SYGVNS. V lost 1 base to trimming and J lost 3 bases, with 14 bases between them. The full variable domain, completed using reference TRBV25-1 and TRBJ2-3, is EADIYQTPRYLVIGTGKKITLECSQTMGHDKMYWYQQDPGMELHLIHYSYGVNSTEKGDLSSESTVSRIRTEHFPLTLESARPSHTSQYLCASSESTGILTDTQYFGPGTRLTVL.

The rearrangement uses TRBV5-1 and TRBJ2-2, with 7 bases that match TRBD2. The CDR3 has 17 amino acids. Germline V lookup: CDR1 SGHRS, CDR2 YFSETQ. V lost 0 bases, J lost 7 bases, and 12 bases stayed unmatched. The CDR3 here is CASSLGPSGTDLGELFF. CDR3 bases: TGCGCCAGCAGCTTGGGCCCCAGCGGGACCGACCTCGGGGAGCTGTTTTTT.

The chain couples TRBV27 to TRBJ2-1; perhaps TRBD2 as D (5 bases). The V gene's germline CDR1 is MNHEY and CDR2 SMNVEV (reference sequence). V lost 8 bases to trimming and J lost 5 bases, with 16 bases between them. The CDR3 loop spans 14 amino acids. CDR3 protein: CASGRLGVHNEQFF. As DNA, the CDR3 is TGTGCCAGCGGTAGACTCGGGGTCCACAATGAGCAGTTCTTC.

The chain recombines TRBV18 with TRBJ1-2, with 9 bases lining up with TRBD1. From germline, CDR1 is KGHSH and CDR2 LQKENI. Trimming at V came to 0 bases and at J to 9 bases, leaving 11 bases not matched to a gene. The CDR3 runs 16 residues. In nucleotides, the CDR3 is TGTGCCAGCTCACCACCGTCTAAGGGGACAGGGTGGCGCTACACCTTC. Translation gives CASSPPSKGTGWRYTF. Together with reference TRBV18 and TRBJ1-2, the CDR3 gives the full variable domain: NAGVMQNPRHLVRRRGQEARLRCSPMKGHSHVYWYRQLPEEGLKFMVYLQKENIIDESGMPKERFSAEFPKEGPSILRIQQVVRGDSAAYFCASSPPSKGTGWRYTFGSGTRLTVV.

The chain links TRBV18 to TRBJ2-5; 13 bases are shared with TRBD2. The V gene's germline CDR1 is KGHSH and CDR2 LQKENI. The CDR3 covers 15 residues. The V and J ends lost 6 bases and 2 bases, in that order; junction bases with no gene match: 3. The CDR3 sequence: CASSKGLAGQETQYF. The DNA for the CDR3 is TGTGCCAGCTCGAAGGGACTAGCGGGGCAAGAGACCCAGTACTTC.

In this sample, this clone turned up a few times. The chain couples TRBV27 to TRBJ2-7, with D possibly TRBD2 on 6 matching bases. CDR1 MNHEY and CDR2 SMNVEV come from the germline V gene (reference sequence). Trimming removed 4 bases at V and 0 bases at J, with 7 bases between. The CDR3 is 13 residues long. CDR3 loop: CASSSGSSYEQYF. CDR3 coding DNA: TGTGCCAGCAGTTCCGGGAGCTCCTACGAGCAGTACTTC.

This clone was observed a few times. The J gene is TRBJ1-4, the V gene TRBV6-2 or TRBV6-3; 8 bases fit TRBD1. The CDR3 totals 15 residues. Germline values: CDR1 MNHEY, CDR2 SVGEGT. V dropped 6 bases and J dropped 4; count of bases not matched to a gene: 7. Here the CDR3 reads CASSQGQAYNEKLFF. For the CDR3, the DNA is TGTGCCAGCAGCCAGGGACAGGCCTATAATGAAAAACTGTTTTTT.

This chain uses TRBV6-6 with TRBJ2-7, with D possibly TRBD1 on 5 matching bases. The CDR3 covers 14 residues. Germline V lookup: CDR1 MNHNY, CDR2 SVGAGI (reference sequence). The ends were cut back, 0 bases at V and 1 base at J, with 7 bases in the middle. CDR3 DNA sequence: TGTGCCAGCAGTTACTCTGACAGTTCCTACGAGCAGTACTTC. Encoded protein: CASSYSDSSYEQYF.

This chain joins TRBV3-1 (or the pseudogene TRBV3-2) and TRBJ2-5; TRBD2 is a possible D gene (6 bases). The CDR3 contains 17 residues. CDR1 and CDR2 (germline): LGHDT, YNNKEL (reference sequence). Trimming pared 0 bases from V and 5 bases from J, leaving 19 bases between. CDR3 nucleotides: TGTGCCAGCAGCCAAGAGTTCTCGGGGGTTAGTTCGGAGACCCAGTACTTC. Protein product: CASSQEFSGVSSETQYF.

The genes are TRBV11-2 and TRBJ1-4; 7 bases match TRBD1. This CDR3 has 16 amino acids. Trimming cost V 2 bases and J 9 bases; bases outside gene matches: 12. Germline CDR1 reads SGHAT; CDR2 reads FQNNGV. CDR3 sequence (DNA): TGTGCCAGCAGCTTAATCTTAGGACAGGCGGGTCAAAAACTGTTTTTT. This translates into CASSLILGQAGQKLFF.

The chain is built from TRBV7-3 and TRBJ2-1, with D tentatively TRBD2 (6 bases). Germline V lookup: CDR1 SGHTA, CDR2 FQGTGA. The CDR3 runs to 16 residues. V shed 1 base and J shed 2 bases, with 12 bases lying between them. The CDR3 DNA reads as TGTGCCAGCAGCTTAAGGCTCGGGAGACCCTACAATGAGCAGTTCTTC. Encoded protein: CASSLRLGRPYNEQFF.

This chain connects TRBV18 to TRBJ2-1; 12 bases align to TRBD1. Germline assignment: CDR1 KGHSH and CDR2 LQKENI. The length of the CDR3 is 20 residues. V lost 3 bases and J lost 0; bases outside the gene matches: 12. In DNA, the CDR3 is TGTGCCAGCTCACCTAATATACCGGGACAGGGGGCCCGCTCCTACAATGAGCAGTTCTTC. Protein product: CASSPNIPGQGARSYNEQFF.